This entry lists 19 T cell receptor beta chains sequenced from one sample in a study of control samples from healthy donors and cancer patients. Generated by immunoSEQ multiplex PCR, the TCRdb table keeps only in-frame clones and is missing some. The sample carries 150,000 to 200,000 clones, around 87% recorded once. The sequenced sample consisted of blood. Every receptor here comes from a woman in her forties or fifties in good health.

The V and J genes are TRBV7-2 and TRBJ2-5; D remains ambiguous. In germline, CDR1 is SGHTA, CDR2 FQGNSA. This CDR3 comprises 12 residues. The germline V and J ends were trimmed by 5 bases and 5 bases, with 9 bases remaining between them. CDR3 sequence reads: CASSQYLETQYF. The CDR3 DNA is TGTGCCAGCAGCCAGTACCTGGAGACCCAGTACTTC.

The chain carries TRBV9 and TRBJ1-6; 7 positions agree with TRBD1. The CDR3 runs to 16 residues. The V gene's germline CDR1 is SGDLS and CDR2 YYNGEE. Unmatched junction bases numbered 10, after V lost 4 bases and J lost 6 bases. The CDR3 region has the DNA TGTGCCAGCAGCTCTAGAGGGCAGGGGGTTAATTCACCCCTCCACTTT. It specifies CASSSRGQGVNSPLHF.

The rearrangement links TRBV6-5 to TRBJ2-2; no clear D gene. Germline V gene data show CDR1 as MNHEY and CDR2 as SVGAGI. The ends were cut back, 7 bases at V and 0 bases at J, with 9 bases in the middle. CDR3 length: 14 residues. The CDR3 region is CASMGRPNTGELFF. The DNA of the CDR3 is TGTGCCAGCATGGGCAGACCGAACACCGGGGAGCTGTTTTTT.

The V call is TRBV19, the J call TRBJ2-1, with 12 bases fitting TRBD2. The junction had 4 bases not matched to a gene; V was cut back by 2 bases and J by 5 bases. The CDR3 length is 16 residues. Germline CDR1 and CDR2: LNHDA and SQIVND (reference sequence). The chain's CDR3 is CASSILAGGLDNEQFF. The CDR3 region has the DNA TGTGCCAGTAGTATACTAGCGGGGGGGCTGGACAATGAGCAGTTCTTC. Full variable domain (outside the CDR3, taken from reference TRBV19 and TRBJ2-1): DGGITQSPKYLFRKEGQNVTLSCEQNLNHDAMYWYRQDPGQGLRLIYYSQIVNDFQKGDIAEGYSVSREKKESFPLTVTSAQKNPTAFYLCASSILAGGLDNEQFFGPGTRLTVL.

The count of this clone is one. The genes are TRBV6-5 and TRBJ2-3; no firm D call. Trimming left V 6 bases short and J 9 bases short, with 10 bases between. CDR3 length: 11 amino acids. Per germline, CDR1 MNHEY and CDR2 SVGAGI. CDR3 amino acids: CASSEHVTQYF. DNA for the CDR3: TGTGCCAGCAGCGAGCACGTCACGCAGTATTTT.

This clone was detected once. The genes are TRBV1 and TRBJ2-4; the listed D gene, TRBD2, was not tested against the DNA. TRBV1 corresponds to a pseudogene. This CDR3 comprises 13 residues. The CDR3 region is CTSSLLAKNIQYF. CDR3 nucleotides: TGCACCAGCAGCCTTCTAGCCAAAAACATTCAGTACTTC.

This sequence joins TRBV5-6 and TRBJ1-2, with TRBD1 as a possible D gene (6 bases). CDR3 length: 11 amino acids. V was shortened by 3 bases and J by 14 bases, with 14 bases between the two germline ends. The germline V gene encodes CDR1 SGHDT and CDR2 YYEEEE. The CDR3 nucleotides read TGTGCCAGCAGCTCACAGGGTGCGAAGACCTTC. Amino acid sequence: CASSSQGAKTF.

The rearrangement uses TRBV20-1 and TRBJ2-1; D is undetermined. The CDR3 has 11 residues. Trimming stripped 5 bases from V and 8 bases from J, with 10 bases between. Germline CDR1 DFQATT, CDR2 SNEGSKA (reference sequence). CDR3 protein: CSAQQSYEQFF. Written as DNA, the CDR3 is TGCAGTGCTCAACAGAGCTATGAGCAGTTCTTC.

This chain connects TRBV7-2 to TRBJ2-1, with TRBD1 matching over 9 bases. The junction had 8 bases not matched to a gene; V was cut back by 5 bases and J by 3 bases. This CDR3 spans 16 amino acids. Germline V gene data show CDR1 as SGHTA and CDR2 as FQGNSA. CDR3 protein: CASSRRLTGGYNEQFF. The DNA for the CDR3 is TGTGCCAGCAGCCGTCGGTTGACAGGGGGCTACAATGAGCAGTTCTTC.

This sequence joins TRBV10-3 and TRBJ2-1; either TRBD1 or TRBD2 may fit D (5 bases each). CDR1 and CDR2 (germline): ENHRY, SYGVKD. The V and J ends lost 4 bases and 4 bases respectively, with 14 bases between them. CDR3 length: 15 residues. CDR3 bases: TGTGCCATCAGTGGGTCCGGGACGGAATACAATGAGCAGTTCTTC. It codes for CAISGSGTEYNEQFF.

The chain joins TRBV27 to TRBJ1-1; D call uncertain. This CDR3 is 11 amino acids long. CDR1 and CDR2 (germline): MNHEY, SMNVEV (reference sequence). V was trimmed by 8 bases and J by 11 bases, leaving 15 bases between them. The CDR3 loop reads CASGSFGMAFF. The CDR3 region has the DNA TGTGCCAGCGGCTCCTTTGGGATGGCTTTCTTT.

This clone was counted at least ten times. The rearrangement links TRBV14 to TRBJ2-7, with TRBD2 matching over 7 bases. This CDR3 region has 19 residues. The germline CDR1 and CDR2 sequences are SGHDN and FVKESK. Trimming at V came to 0 bases and at J to 1 base, leaving 15 bases not matched to a gene. The CDR3 coding sequence is TGTGCCAGCAGCCAAGAAGGGAGGCTAGCGGAGGCCCGTTCCTACGAGCAGTACTTC. Translated, it gives CASSQEGRLAEARSYEQYF.

The chain recombines TRBV24-1 with TRBJ2-1, with TRBD1 as a possible D gene (6 bases). The CDR3 has 13 amino acids. V was pared by 9 bases and J by 5 bases, with 13 bases between. Germline loops: CDR1 KGHDR, CDR2 SFDVKD. In DNA form, the CDR3 reads TGTGCCACCCGCAGGGGATACGACAATGAGCAGTTCTTC. Its translation: CATRRGYDNEQFF.

The CDR3 DNA reads TGTGCCACCAGTGATTTGGAGGAGACCCAGTACTTC. Translated, it gives CATSDLEETQYF. The chain recombines TRBV24-1 with TRBJ2-5; D remains ambiguous. Germline CDR1 and CDR2: KGHDR and SFDVKD. V gave up 0 bases and J gave up 5 bases, with 3 bases separating them. The CDR3 sequence is 12 residues long.

V usage is TRBV28 and J usage is TRBJ1-4; D is ambiguous. The length of the CDR3 is 13 residues. CDR1 and CDR2 from the germline V gene are MDHEN and SYDVKM. Trimming removed 2 bases from V and 6 bases from J, with 7 bases in between. The CDR3 sequence: CASSLPADEKLFF. The CDR3 region has the DNA TGTGCCAGCAGTTTACCGGCAGATGAAAAACTGTTTTTT.

Of note for this clone: This sample also contains other DNA sequences that code for the same CDR3. The V gene is TRBV5-1, the J gene TRBJ2-7; 11 bases align to TRBD1. CDR3 length: 14 amino acids. The ends lost 4 bases at V and 5 bases at J; junction bases unmatched: 5. Germline assignment: CDR1 SGHRS and CDR2 YFSETQ. CDR3 coding DNA: TGCGCCAGCAGCCCCGGACAGGGGGCTCACGAGCAGTACTTC. Translating gives CASSPGQGAHEQYF.

This chain joins TRBV27 and TRBJ2-7, with D perhaps TRBD1 or TRBD2 (5 bases each). Germline loops: CDR1 MNHEY, CDR2 SMNVEV (reference sequence). The CDR3 extends over 12 amino acids. V lost 3 bases and J 5 bases, leaving 8 bases between the germline ends. The CDR3 region has the DNA TGTGCCAGCAGTTTTTGGGGGAACGAGCAGTACTTC. Its protein is CASSFWGNEQYF.

In regard to this clone: Other DNA sequences in this specimen translate into the identical CDR3. This sequence joins TRBV7-3 and TRBJ2-5; possible D gene TRBD2, 5 bases. This CDR3 has 13 residues. The germline gives CDR1 SGHTA, CDR2 FQGTGA. Trimming took 4 bases from V and 2 from J, leaving 8 bases between them. In nucleotides, the CDR3 is TGTGCCAGCAGCTCCGGACTTCAAGAGACCCAGTACTTC. Translated, it gives CASSSGLQETQYF.

This clone was counted only a few times. The chain carries TRBV5-4 and TRBJ2-2, with no clear D. With 0 bases removed from V and 6 bases from J, the gap between germline ends came to 15 bases. This CDR3 has 16 residues. Germline CDR1 SGHNT, CDR2 YYREEE (reference sequence). CDR3 nucleotides: TGTGCCAGCAGCTTGGAGGAACTATTCCGGCCCGGGGAGCTGTTTTTT. Translated, it gives CASSLEELFRPGELFF.